The sequence of this T cell receptor (beta chain) was determined in a study of tumor and adjacent non-tumor tissue in lung cancer. Overall study: Stage I to III disease affected approximately 11 men and roughly five women aged about 31 to 85. Study-wide results and caveats: Normal lung showed higher cumulative top 100 clone frequency than tumor.

Details on this clonotype: Its antigen is not known. The conserved closing phenylalanine or tryptophan is absent in this CDR3, likely reflecting a read error.

The germline V gene has CDR1 MNHEY and CDR2 SVGEGT. Trimming removed 6 bases at V and 5 bases at J, with 13 bases between. The CDR3 loop spans 14 amino acids. The template was RNA from unsorted bulk tissue. More than 3 cm separated this lung sample from the edge of the tumor. Between August and November 2014, newly diagnosed, chemotherapy-naive lung cancer patients underwent thoracic surgery in China. Three rounds of nested PCR, following a modified ARM-PCR protocol, produced the TCRbeta library. TCRdb re-called the multiplex PCR reads with MiXCR, one entry per CDR3 protein. The sample includes some 99,000 distinct CDR3 sequences, about 63% of them seen just once.

The sample consisted of distant non-tumor lung tissue. V and J are TRBV6-2 or TRBV6-3 and TRBJ2-2; D is possibly TRBD2 (5 bases). The receptor was isolated from a man aged 55 to 70 with non-small cell lung cancer. In nucleotides, the CDR3 is TGTGCCAGCAGGCCAGACTATGCAACCGGGGAGCTGTTTTCT. It translates to CASRPDYATGELFS.